Listed below are T cell receptor beta chains from one sample, sequenced in a study of blood T cell repertoires in COVID-19. The assay was immunoSEQ multiplex PCR, and TCRdb's table has in-frame clones only and misses some. In the table there are about 280,000 clones, 80% to 85% of which are singletons. What was sequenced was PBMCs or T cells enriched from blood (not recorded which). The receptors were gathered from a man between 40 and 49 years old who had been exposed to COVID-19. Each CDR3 is given with its conserved first and last residue. A D gene is named only where the DNA matches it firmly. Clone size appears in some rows only: once, few, many, or a class for an expanded clone.

V gene: TRBV11-3
clone size: NA
J gene: TRBJ1-6
D gene: TRBD1
CDR3 DNA: TGTGCCAGCAGCTACGAGGGGACAGGGAGGAATTCACCCCTCCACTTT
CDR3 protein: CASSYEGTGRNSPLHF

V gene: TRBV4-1
clone size: once
J gene: TRBJ1-3
D gene: NA
CDR3 DNA: TGCGCCAGCAGCCGCCTACAGTTCTCTGGAAACACCATATATTTT
CDR3 protein: CASSRLQFSGNTIYF

V gene: TRBV6-6
clone size: NA
J gene: TRBJ2-7
D gene: NA
CDR3 DNA: TGTGCCAGCAGTTACTTCGAGGGCTACGAGCAGTACTTC
CDR3 protein: CASSYFEGYEQYF

V gene: TRBV4-2
clone size: NA
J gene: TRBJ2-1
D gene: NA
CDR3 DNA: TGTGCCAGCAGCCAAGATGAAAGCGGCCCTTACAATGAGCAGTTCTTC
CDR3 protein: CASSQDESGPYNEQFF

V gene: TRBV11-3
clone size: NA
J gene: TRBJ2-2
D gene: TRBD2
CDR3 DNA: TGTGCCAGCAGCCCTAGAATGGGACTAGCGGGAGTGGGGACCGGGGAGCTGTTTTTT
CDR3 protein: CASSPRMGLAGVGTGELFF

V gene: TRBV12-5
clone size: NA
J gene: TRBJ2-1
D gene: NA
CDR3 DNA: TGTGCTAGTGCTTTCGACGTTAGGGAGCGAAAAGGTGATGAGCAGTTCTTC
CDR3 protein: CASAFDVRERKGDEQFF

V gene: TRBV4-1
clone size: NA
J gene: TRBJ2-3
D gene: NA
CDR3 DNA: TGCGCCAGCAGCCAGGAACCAGGGCTTCATACGCAGTATTTT
CDR3 protein: CASSQEPGLHTQYF

V gene: TRBV7-2
clone size: NA
J gene: TRBJ2-7
D gene: NA
CDR3 DNA: TGTGCCAGCAGTGGTAGGAAATCAGGGGCCCCAAGCTCCTACGAGCAGTACTTC
CDR3 protein: CASSGRKSGAPSSYEQYF

V gene: TRBV15
clone size: NA
J gene: TRBJ1-2
D gene: TRBD1
CDR3 DNA: TGTGCCACCAGCAGAGATAGGACAGGCAACTATGGCTACACCTTC
CDR3 protein: CATSRDRTGNYGYTF

V gene: TRBV30
clone size: NA
J gene: TRBJ1-3
D gene: NA
CDR3 DNA: TGTGCCTGCCAGCCTCCAGGAGGAACTCGTTATTCTGGAAACACCATATATTTT
CDR3 protein: CACQPPGGTRYSGNTIYF

V gene: TRBV6-5
clone size: once
J gene: TRBJ1-1
D gene: TRBD1
CDR3 DNA: TGTGCCAGCAGAGGACAGGGCATCAACGCTGAAGCTTTCTTT
CDR3 protein: CASRGQGINAEAFF

V gene: TRBV9
clone size: few
J gene: TRBJ1-5
D gene: NA
CDR3 DNA: TGTGCCAGCAGCGTAGCTCCCGACAAAAGGGGGAGCAATCAGCCCCAGCATTTT
CDR3 protein: CASSVAPDKRGSNQPQHF

V gene: TRBV10-3
clone size: NA
J gene: TRBJ2-7
D gene: TRBD1
CDR3 DNA: TGTGCCATCAGGGTAGGGACAGGGGCCTACGAGCAGTACTTC
CDR3 protein: CAIRVGTGAYEQYF

V gene: TRBV14
clone size: NA
J gene: TRBJ2-7
D gene: NA
CDR3 DNA: TGTGCCAGCAGCCTAACAACCGCTATGGGGGCGTACGAGCAGTACTTC
CDR3 protein: CASSLTTAMGAYEQYF

V gene: TRBV7-8
clone size: NA
J gene: TRBJ2-7
D gene: NA
CDR3 DNA: TGTGCCAGCAGCTTAATTGGCAGCTCCTACGAGCAGTACTTC
CDR3 protein: CASSLIGSSYEQYF

V gene: TRBV27
clone size: few
J gene: TRBJ1-1
D gene: NA
CDR3 DNA: TGTGCCAGCAGGGAGTCTCGGGGGAAAGCTTTCTTT
CDR3 protein: CASRESRGKAFF

V gene: TRBV3-1/TRBV3-2
clone size: NA
J gene: TRBJ1-6
D gene: NA
CDR3 DNA: TGTGCCAGCAGCCTAGCCGGCCGTAATTCACCCCTCCACTTT
CDR3 protein: CASSLAGRNSPLHF

V gene: TRBV7-9
clone size: NA
J gene: TRBJ1-1
D gene: TRBD1
CDR3 DNA: TGTGCCAGCAGCTTAGGATGGCCCTTAGGGGGCAGCGAAGCTTTCTTT
CDR3 protein: CASSLGWPLGGSEAFF

V gene: TRBV16
clone size: once
J gene: TRBJ1-4
D gene: NA
CDR3 DNA: TGTGCCAGCAGCCAACGCGGGACCCTAACTAATGAAAAACTGTTTTTT
CDR3 protein: CASSQRGTLTNEKLFF

V gene: TRBV30
clone size: NA
J gene: TRBJ1-2
D gene: TRBD1
CDR3 DNA: TGTGCCTGGAGGACAGGGGGGCCGGATGGCTACACCTTC
CDR3 protein: CAWRTGGPDGYTF

V gene: TRBV4-1
clone size: NA
J gene: TRBJ2-2
D gene: TRBD2
CDR3 DNA: TGCGCCAGCAGCCAAGTGGATCTCGGACTAGCATACGGGGAGCTGTTTTTT
CDR3 protein: CASSQVDLGLAYGELFF

V gene: TRBV11-2
clone size: once
J gene: TRBJ2-1
D gene: TRBD2
CDR3 DNA: TGTGCCAGCAGACCTAGCGGGAGTCCCAATGAGCAGTTCTTC
CDR3 protein: CASRPSGSPNEQFF

V gene: TRBV5-1
clone size: NA
J gene: TRBJ2-1
D gene: TRBD2
CDR3 DNA: TGCGCCAGCAGCCCAGCAGCGGTCGTAGGACTAGCGGGAGATGAGCAGTTCTTC
CDR3 protein: CASSPAAVVGLAGDEQFF

V gene: TRBV5-1
clone size: NA
J gene: TRBJ2-5
D gene: TRBD1
CDR3 DNA: TGCGCCAGCAGATCACAGGGGCAGCAAGAGACCCAGTACTTC
CDR3 protein: CASRSQGQQETQYF

V gene: TRBV19
clone size: NA
J gene: TRBJ2-2
D gene: NA
CDR3 DNA: TGTGCCAGTAGTATAGAAAGAGGGTTCGGGGAGCTGTTTTTT
CDR3 protein: CASSIERGFGELFF

V gene: TRBV30
clone size: NA
J gene: TRBJ1-5
D gene: NA
CDR3 DNA: TGTGCCTGGAGTGTACAGATCGGAAATCAGCCCCAGCATTTT
CDR3 protein: CAWSVQIGNQPQHF

V gene: TRBV7-8
clone size: NA
J gene: TRBJ1-6
D gene: TRBD1
CDR3 DNA: TGTGCCAGCAGCTTAGTTGCCGGACAGGGTGTTGTCTATTCACCCCTCCACTTT
CDR3 protein: CASSLVAGQGVVYSPLHF

V gene: TRBV7-8
clone size: NA
J gene: TRBJ2-1
D gene: NA
CDR3 DNA: TGTGCCAGCAGCTTACTGGGAGAGGGACAGTTCTTC
CDR3 protein: CASSLLGEGQFF

V gene: TRBV6-5
clone size: NA
J gene: TRBJ2-7
D gene: NA
CDR3 DNA: TGTGCCAGCAGTTACGGGTGGGAGAGTACGTTTGGGCAGTACTTC
CDR3 protein: CASSYGWESTFGQYF

V gene: TRBV12-3/TRBV12-4
clone size: once
J gene: TRBJ1-5
D gene: NA
CDR3 DNA: TGTGCCAGCAGTTTGTCAGATCAGCCCCAGCATTTT
CDR3 protein: CASSLSDQPQHF

V gene: TRBV2
clone size: NA
J gene: TRBJ2-1
D gene: NA
CDR3 DNA: TGTGCCAGCATATTACAGGGAAATGAGCAGTTCTTC
CDR3 protein: CASILQGNEQFF

V gene: TRBV18
clone size: NA
J gene: TRBJ2-5
D gene: NA
CDR3 DNA: TGTGCCAGTTCCTATATGTTCGGCCAAGAGACCCAGTACTTC
CDR3 protein: CASSYMFGQETQYF

V gene: TRBV28
clone size: NA
J gene: TRBJ2-4
D gene: TRBD2
CDR3 DNA: TGTGCCAGCAGCCCGCCGCGGGAGCCCAAATGGGGCAAAAACATTCAGTACTTC
CDR3 protein: CASSPPREPKWGKNIQYF

V gene: TRBV5-8
clone size: NA
J gene: TRBJ2-7
D gene: NA
CDR3 DNA: TGTGCCAGCAGCCGACGGGACATCAGGGACGAGCAGTACTTC
CDR3 protein: CASSRRDIRDEQYF

V gene: TRBV6-2/TRBV6-3
clone size: few
J gene: TRBJ2-3
D gene: NA
CDR3 DNA: TGTGCCAGCAGTGTGTGGGGAGGTCGGGCAGATACGCAGTATTTT
CDR3 protein: CASSVWGGRADTQYF

V gene: TRBV11-2
clone size: NA
J gene: TRBJ2-6
D gene: NA
CDR3 DNA: TGTGCCAGCAGCCCTTTTCTCAGTCCTGGGGCCAACGTCCTGACTTTC
CDR3 protein: CASSPFLSPGANVLTF

V gene: TRBV25-1
clone size: NA
J gene: TRBJ2-7
D gene: NA
CDR3 DNA: TGTGCCAGCAGTGCTGGCGGAAGCTACGAGCAGTACTTC
CDR3 protein: CASSAGGSYEQYF

V gene: TRBV13
clone size: few
J gene: TRBJ2-6
D gene: NA
CDR3 DNA: TGTGCCAGCAGCTTGATGGGCACTCAAACTGGGGCCAACGTCCTGACTTTC
CDR3 protein: CASSLMGTQTGANVLTF

V gene: TRBV27
clone size: NA
J gene: TRBJ2-5
D gene: TRBD2
CDR3 DNA: TGTGCCAGCAGTTCCCACGCCGCCTCCGCCGGGACTAGCGGGAGGGGAGAGACCCAGTACTTC
CDR3 protein: CASSSHAASAGTSGRGETQYF

V gene: TRBV5-1
clone size: NA
J gene: TRBJ1-1
D gene: TRBD1
CDR3 DNA: TGCGCCAGCAGCTGGACAGGGGGCGAGAGCACTGAAGCTTTCTTT
CDR3 protein: CASSWTGGESTEAFF

V gene: TRBV3-1/TRBV3-2
clone size: NA
J gene: TRBJ2-7
D gene: NA
CDR3 DNA: TGTGCCAGCAGCCAAGATATGGCTAGCCAACCAACCGGTATTCCCCACGAGCAGTACTTC
CDR3 protein: CASSQDMASQPTGIPHEQYF

V gene: TRBV2
clone size: NA
J gene: TRBJ2-4
D gene: NA
CDR3 DNA: TGTGCCAGCAGTGTCCGGCCTCAGGGTCACATTCAGTACTTC
CDR3 protein: CASSVRPQGHIQYF

V gene: TRBV30
clone size: NA
J gene: TRBJ2-7
D gene: NA
CDR3 DNA: TGTGCCTGGAGGGACACCCGCTCCTACGAGCAGTACTTC
CDR3 protein: CAWRDTRSYEQYF

V gene: TRBV10-3
clone size: NA
J gene: TRBJ1-5
D gene: TRBD1
CDR3 DNA: TGTGCCATCAGTGGGGGACAGGACGAGCCCCAGCATTTT
CDR3 protein: CAISGGQDEPQHF

V gene: TRBV11-2
clone size: NA
J gene: TRBJ2-4
D gene: TRBD1
CDR3 DNA: TGTGCCAGCAGCCCGACAGGGGTCGAAGTGCAGTACTTC
CDR3 protein: CASSPTGVEVQYF

V gene: TRBV12-5
clone size: NA
J gene: TRBJ1-2
D gene: NA
CDR3 DNA: TGTGCTAGTGGTTTGGGTACAGCCCCGGGGTTCTATGGCTACACCTTC
CDR3 protein: CASGLGTAPGFYGYTF

V gene: TRBV30
clone size: NA
J gene: TRBJ2-1
D gene: NA
CDR3 DNA: TGTGCCTGGAGGGGACTCAATGAGCAGTTCTTC
CDR3 protein: CAWRGLNEQFF

V gene: TRBV19
clone size: NA
J gene: TRBJ1-2
D gene: NA
CDR3 DNA: TGTGCCAGTAGATACGGAGGACCCTATGGCTACACCTTC
CDR3 protein: CASRYGGPYGYTF

V gene: TRBV24-1
clone size: NA
J gene: TRBJ2-1
D gene: NA
CDR3 DNA: TGTGCCACCAGTTTTCCAGGGGCTTATGAGCAGTTCTTC
CDR3 protein: CATSFPGAYEQFF

V gene: TRBV5-1
clone size: NA
J gene: TRBJ2-7
D gene: TRBD1
CDR3 DNA: TGCGCCAGCAGCTTGGGCGCGACAGGGGGCAACTACGAGCAGTACTTC
CDR3 protein: CASSLGATGGNYEQYF

V gene: TRBV25-1
clone size: NA
J gene: TRBJ2-1
D gene: TRBD2
CDR3 DNA: TGTGCCAGCAGTGGGTCGCCAAGTAGCGGGAGAGGTAACAATGAGCAGTTCTTC
CDR3 protein: CASSGSPSSGRGNNEQFF

V gene: TRBV6-6
clone size: NA
J gene: TRBJ1-2
D gene: TRBD1
CDR3 DNA: TGTGCCAGCACAACCAACTTCGGGACAGCCTATGGCTACACCTTC
CDR3 protein: CASTTNFGTAYGYTF

V gene: TRBV3-1/TRBV3-2
clone size: NA
J gene: TRBJ2-7
D gene: NA
CDR3 DNA: TGTGCCAGCAGCCCGCGGACAGTGCTCGAGCAGTACTTC
CDR3 protein: CASSPRTVLEQYF

V gene: TRBV29-1
clone size: once
J gene: TRBJ2-7
D gene: TRBD2
CDR3 DNA: TGCAGCGTTGGGGGACTAGCGAGACCCGAGCAGTACTTC
CDR3 protein: CSVGGLARPEQYF

V gene: TRBV27
clone size: NA
J gene: TRBJ2-2
D gene: NA
CDR3 DNA: TGTGCCAGCAGTTTACTAGGTCGGTGGGAGCTGTTTTTT
CDR3 protein: CASSLLGRWELFF